The 25 T cell receptor beta chains below come from one sample, sequenced in a study of TIL therapy for anti-PD-1-resistant metastatic lung cancer. The libraries were made with immunoSEQ v3. Repertoires were generated with immunoSEQ multiplex PCR, while TCRdb's copy carries only in-frame clones and drops some. Of about 47,000 clones listed, 80% to 90% were seen once; the top ten hold 4.5% to 6%. As for time point: pre-treatment sample, taken before nivolumab and TIL therapy. The specimen comprised blood, sampled at baseline. All receptors derive from a person between 25 and 80 years old with non-small cell lung cancer.

V usage is TRBV19 and J usage is TRBJ1-1, with a possible D match to TRBD1 (5 bases). V was shortened by 5 bases and J by 8 bases, with 9 bases between the two germline ends. Germline V gives CDR1 LNHDA, CDR2 SQIVND (reference sequence). The CDR3 contains 11 residues. In DNA, the CDR3 is TGTGCCAGTAGTCCGGGGGGAGAAGCTTTCTTT. This gives the protein CASSPGGEAFF.

The V call is TRBV10-2, the J call TRBJ2-7; D ambiguous. This CDR3 contains 14 residues. Germline V CDR1 and CDR2: WSHSY, SAAADI. With 7 bases removed from V and 2 bases from J, the gap between germline ends came to 15 bases. CDR3 bases: TGCGCCAGCAATTCCCCGGGCTTTGCCTACGAGCAGTACTTC. Protein sequence: CASNSPGFAYEQYF.

The count of this clone is one. The J gene is TRBJ2-5, the V gene TRBV3-1 (or the pseudogene TRBV3-2); possibly TRBD2 for D (6 bases). CDR3 size: 16 residues. Germline CDR1 LGHDT, CDR2 YNNKEL (reference sequence). V shed 0 bases and J shed 5 bases, with 16 bases lying between them. In nucleotides, the CDR3 is TGTGCCAGCAGCCAAGAGAGCCATAGGGGAGGTGAGACCCAGTACTTC. Amino acid sequence: CASSQESHRGGETQYF.

V gene TRBV7-2 combines with J gene TRBJ2-3, with a possible D match to TRBD2 (6 bases). The germline V gene encodes CDR1 SGHTA and CDR2 FQGNSA. The CDR3 runs 13 residues. The germline V and J ends were trimmed by 7 bases and 4 bases, with 12 bases remaining between them. CDR3: CASTRGNADTQYF. In DNA form, the CDR3 reads TGTGCCAGCACGCGGGGCAATGCAGATACGCAGTATTTT.

V gene TRBV6-5 combines with J gene TRBJ1-6; TRBD1 agrees at 7 bases. The germline V gene encodes CDR1 MNHEY and CDR2 SVGAGI. CDR3 length equals 14 residues. With V trimmed by 2 bases and J by 10 bases, 5 bases remained unmatched. The chain's CDR3 is CASSYQGVRSPLHF. DNA of the CDR3: TGTGCCAGCAGTTACCAGGGGGTGAGGTCACCCCTCCACTTT.

This chain links TRBV19 with TRBJ2-3, with D tentatively TRBD1 (6 bases). CDR1 is LNHDA and CDR2 is SQIVND in the germline V gene (reference sequence). The CDR3 has 14 residues. The germline V and J ends were trimmed by 4 bases and 6 bases, with 14 bases remaining between them. The CDR3 spells CASSTRTGWDTQYF. The CDR3 DNA sequence: TGTGCCAGTAGTACAAGAACAGGGTGGGATACGCAGTATTTT.

The rearrangement uses TRBV21-1 and TRBJ2-7; TRBD1 reflects the table's D call only, with no check against the DNA. TRBV21-1 corresponds to a pseudogene. This CDR3 is built from 19 residues. The CDR3 nucleotides read TGTGCCAGCAGCGCGGGAAACTACGACAGGGGGGTCTCCTCCTACGAGCAGTACTTC. It translates to CASSAGNYDRGVSSYEQYF.

The V gene is TRBV7-3, the J gene TRBJ2-1, with D possibly TRBD2 on 5 matching bases. Germline CDR1 is SGHTA and CDR2 is FQGTGA. With 4 bases removed from V and 6 bases from J, the gap between germline ends came to 13 bases. CDR3 size: 14 residues. The CDR3 DNA is TGTGCCAGCAGCTCAGGACTCCTCCCCAATGAGCAGTTCTTC. As protein: CASSSGLLPNEQFF.

The V gene is TRBV27, the J gene TRBJ2-7, with D uncertain. Germline-derived CDR1 and CDR2 are MNHEY and SMNVEV (reference sequence). This CDR3 is 13 amino acids long. V lost 0 bases and J lost 4, with 7 bases in between. In nucleotides, the CDR3 is TGTGCCAGCAGTTTATCTGGGTCGTACGAGCAGTACTTC. Protein sequence: CASSLSGSYEQYF.

V gene TRBV13 combines with J gene TRBJ2-7, with TRBD1 identical over 11 bases. The V gene end was trimmed by 8 bases and the J gene end by 4 bases; junction bases not matched to a gene: 16. The germline gives CDR1 PRHDT, CDR2 FYEKMQ (reference sequence). The CDR3 extends over 17 amino acids. CDR3 amino acids: CASGGSGTGGFRYEQYF. The CDR3 DNA is TGTGCCAGCGGGGGATCCGGGACAGGGGGTTTTCGGTACGAGCAGTACTTC.

The V and J genes are TRBV9 and TRBJ2-1; a possible D gene is TRBD2 (6 bases). Per the germline V gene, CDR1 is SGDLS and CDR2 is YYNGEE. The CDR3 runs 15 residues. V lost 4 bases and J 9 bases, leaving 20 bases between the germline ends. DNA of the CDR3: TGTGCCAGCAGCCCATACGGGGGATTCGGGGGTGAGCAGTTCTTC. It codes for CASSPYGGFGGEQFF.

The chain has TRBV30 and TRBJ2-1; D remains ambiguous. Between the trimmed V and J ends, which lost 0 bases and 6 bases, there was a span of 9 bases. Germline V gene data show CDR1 as GTSNPN and CDR2 as SVGIG (reference sequence). The CDR3 runs to 13 residues. DNA for the CDR3: TGTGCCTGGAGTGTACGAAGGGTCAATGAGCAGTTCTTC. Its protein is CAWSVRRVNEQFF.

This chain connects TRBV6-6 to TRBJ1-3; a weak D match, TRBD1 (6 bases). The V and J ends lost 7 bases and 1 base respectively, with 11 bases between them. Germline V gene data show CDR1 as MNHNY and CDR2 as SVGAGI (reference sequence). This CDR3 has 14 amino acids. The CDR3 here is CASIPDSSGNTIYF. The CDR3 DNA follows: TGTGCCAGCATACCGGACAGTTCTGGAAACACCATATATTTT.

The chain combines TRBV6-5 with TRBJ2-5, with D possibly being TRBD1 (5 bases). The length of the CDR3 is 14 residues. The V end lost 2 bases, the J end lost 2 bases, and 9 bases lay between the germline ends. The germline CDR1 and CDR2 sequences are MNHEY and SVGAGI. CDR3 DNA: TGTGCCAGCAGTTACCCGACAGTTCAAGAGACCCAGTACTTC. Translated: CASSYPTVQETQYF.

This CDR3 reads CASSPRIRAGEYNEQFF. CDR3 sequence (DNA): TGTGCCAGCAGCCCCCGGATAAGGGCGGGGGAATACAATGAGCAGTTCTTC. The genes are TRBV5-4 and TRBJ2-1, with 7 bases lining up with TRBD2. V lost 4 bases to trimming and J lost 4 bases; unmatched junction nucleotides: 14. This CDR3 region has 17 residues. CDR1 is SGHNT, CDR2 YYREEE, per germline (reference sequence).

This chain joins TRBV11-1 and TRBJ2-2; 10 positions agree with TRBD2. This CDR3 is 15 amino acids long. With 4 bases clipped from V and 3 bases from J, the junction kept 2 bases outside the gene matches. Germline values: CDR1 SGHAT, CDR2 FQDESV (reference sequence). DNA for the CDR3: TGTGCCAGCAGCTCGCTAGCGGGAGACACCGGGGAGCTGTTTTTT. This translates into CASSSLAGDTGELFF. The whole variable domain, remainder taken from reference TRBV11-1 and TRBJ2-2, is EAEVAQSPRYKITEKSQAVAFWCDPISGHATLYWYRQILGQGPELLVQFQDESVVDDSQLPKDRFSAERLKGVDSTLKIQPAELGDSAMYLCASSSLAGDTGELFFGEGSRLTVL.

This chain uses TRBV18 with TRBJ2-7; D uncertain. Germline-derived CDR1 and CDR2 are KGHSH and LQKENI. This CDR3 is built from 14 residues. Trimming pared 5 bases from V and 2 bases from J, leaving 13 bases between. Written as DNA, the CDR3 is TGTGCCAGCTCATTTCCAGATACTCCCTACGAGCAGTACTTC. It translates to CASSFPDTPYEQYF. Looking up the rest from reference TRBV18 and TRBJ2-7 gives the full variable domain: NAGVMQNPRHLVRRRGQEARLRCSPMKGHSHVYWYRQLPEEGLKFMVYLQKENIIDESGMPKERFSAEFPKEGPSILRIQQVVRGDSAAYFCASSFPDTPYEQYFGPGTRLTVT.

The chain couples TRBV10-3 to TRBJ2-5; TRBD1 agrees at 7 bases. The CDR3 has 14 amino acids. With 2 bases clipped from V and 1 base from J, the junction kept 1 base outside the gene matches. The germline CDR1 and CDR2 sequences are ENHRY and SYGVKD. The CDR3 here is CAISEGQAQETQYF. The CDR3 DNA is TGTGCCATCAGTGAGGGACAGGCCCAAGAGACCCAGTACTTC.

The V call is TRBV10-3, the J call TRBJ1-3; 7 positions match TRBD1. The CDR3 length is 16 residues. Trimming took 4 bases from V and 0 from J; bases not matched to a gene: 6. CDR1 ENHRY and CDR2 SYGVKD come from the germline V gene. CDR3 loop: CAISGGQVLSGNTIYF. Written as DNA, the CDR3 is TGTGCCATCAGTGGTGGACAGGTTCTCTCTGGAAACACCATATATTTT.

The V gene is TRBV10-3, the J gene TRBJ1-2; weak D call: TRBD1 (5 bases). CDR3 length: 14 amino acids. The germline V gene encodes CDR1 ENHRY and CDR2 SYGVKD. The V and J ends lost 3 bases and 2 bases respectively, with 10 bases between them. The CDR3 nucleotides are TGTGCCATCAGTGACCCCGACAGAAACTATGGCTACACCTTC. Its protein is CAISDPDRNYGYTF.

The chain uses TRBV19 and TRBJ2-2; the match to TRBD1 covers 8 bases. This CDR3 spans 15 amino acids. J was trimmed by 6 bases and V by 7 bases; bases with no gene match: 10. The germline V gene has CDR1 LNHDA and CDR2 SQIVND (reference sequence). This chain's CDR3 is CASNGLRGLAGELFF. The CDR3 nucleotides read TGTGCCAGTAACGGCCTCAGGGGGCTGGCCGGGGAGCTGTTTTTT.

The chain joins TRBV28 to TRBJ1-5; a possible D gene is TRBD1 (5 bases). Trimming shortened V by 2 bases and J by 6 bases, and 11 bases separated the two germline ends. Germline assignment: CDR1 MDHEN and CDR2 SYDVKM. The CDR3 totals 14 residues. The CDR3 spells CASSLGQGGQPQHF. The CDR3 DNA sequence: TGTGCCAGCAGTTTAGGGCAGGGTGGTCAGCCCCAGCATTTT. Full variable domain (remainder filled in from reference TRBV28 and TRBJ1-5): DVKVTQSSRYLVKRTGEKVFLECVQDMDHENMFWYRQDPGLGLRLIYFSYDVKMKEKGDIPEGYSVSREKKERFSLILESASTNQTSMYLCASSLGQGGQPQHFGDGTRLSIL.

This clone was seen a few times. The chain recombines TRBV7-9 with TRBJ2-1, with 11 positions matching TRBD2. Germline V CDR1 and CDR2: SEHNR, FQNEAQ (reference sequence). This CDR3 has 14 residues. V shed 4 bases, J shed 6 bases, and the junction held 2 bases outside the gene matches. This CDR3 is CASSSGLAANEQFF. CDR3 DNA sequence: TGTGCCAGCAGCTCGGGACTAGCGGCCAATGAGCAGTTCTTC.

The chain has TRBV19 and TRBJ2-3; D call uncertain. V shed 3 bases and J shed 4 bases, with 14 bases lying between them. CDR1 and CDR2 (germline): LNHDA, SQIVND (reference sequence). CDR3 length: 15 amino acids. The CDR3 sequence is CASSISPSAADTQYF. The DNA for the CDR3 is TGTGCCAGTAGTATTTCCCCCTCGGCCGCAGATACGCAGTATTTT.

The V call is TRBV28, the J call TRBJ1-5; no firm D call. The CDR3 loop spans 14 amino acids. Looked up from germline, CDR1 is MDHEN and CDR2 is SYDVKM. V dropped 3 bases and J dropped 2 bases, with 8 bases sitting between them. Here the CDR3 DNA reads TGTGCCAGCAGTTTGCTGTTGGGCAATCAGCCCCAGCATTTT. It specifies CASSLLLGNQPQHF.